This T cell receptor beta chain was captured in a study of CXCR3-negative and CXCR3-positive naive CD8 T cells. Study in general: The TRB read total, 120 million to 150 million, broke down to about 1.5 +/- 0.3 million reads per library. Findings of the study overall: Naive cells that were CXCR3-negative or CXCR3-positive used TRBV-TRBJ genes alike, while memory cells diverged. The naive subsets expressed comparable surface CD5, and the authors inferred TCR strength from TRB CDR3 properties.

Of note for this clonotype: The antigen remains unidentified.

The germline gives CDR1 MDHEN, CDR2 SYDVKM. The CDR3 runs 14 residues. Sorts that each held 270,000 or so cells were run in triplicate for every CD8+ T cell subset. It was by 5' RACE with UMI labels that the TRB cDNA libraries were prepared. TCRdb reanalyzed the 5' RACE reads and collapses them to one entry per CDR3 protein, without DNA. The table counts about 40,000 distinct CDR3 sequences; 7.7% lies in the top ten. The TCR sequence derives from a human donor in good health. Some clones in this sample may be carry-over from other donors' samples. The sample was memory CD8+ T cells from blood. The V and J genes are TRBV28 and TRBJ2-7; the TRBD1 assignment by TCRdb is unverifiable without DNA. The CDR3 is CASRPGTGSYEQYF.